This TCR beta chain was profiled in a study of regulatory and conventional T cells in RAG deficiency. Study results and limitations: Other subsets showed approximately 10-fold reductions, but Treg unique TCR beta sequences fell approximately 100-fold in these patients.

Assay: immunoSEQ multiplex PCR; the TCRdb copy retains only in-frame clones and omits some. The sample has 22,000 or so clones, around 92% seen once. Conventional CD4+ T cells were sorted from blood as CD25-low CD127-high cells. This CDR3 spans 13 amino acids. Germline CDR1 MNHNS, CDR2 SASEGT. Between the trimmed V and J ends, which lost 7 bases and 0 bases, there was a span of 9 bases. This clone has just a few counts. What it recognizes is unknown. The same data also went into a second study, on regulatory T cells. From that report: Primers: 52 TRBV forward and 13 TRBJ reverse. Patient repertoires had restricted TRB V-J pairs and skewed V and J usage, most in Tregs.

This TCR derives from a human donor in good health. The genes are TRBV6-1 and TRBJ1-2; D is undetermined. Sequencing was done on a sample of CD4+ T cells sorted from blood. The CDR3 here is CASTATSNYGYTF. CDR3 nucleotide sequence: TGTGCCAGCACCGCTACCTCTAACTATGGCTACACCTTC.